Listed below are T cell receptor beta chains from one sample, sequenced in a study of blood T cells in healthy people across ages. Each CDR3 protein gets one entry after TCRdb re-called the 5' RACE reads with MiXCR. The sample has about 680,000 distinct CDR3 sequences, 49% seen once; the top ten hold approximately 32%. Material for sequencing was blood. The receptors were sampled from a woman aged 55-69 years in good health. Each CDR3 is given without its conserved first and last residue. D genes are given only for firm matches.

TRBJ2-7,TRBD1,TRBV29-1,SVVDRLYEQY
TRBJ2-3,TRBD2,TRBV5-6,ASSLLTSGRASTDTQY
TRBJ2-1,TRBD2,TRBV5-1,ASSQSGTSGINEQF
TRBJ1-1,NA,TRBV12-3/TRBV12-4,ASSLGYGQMNTEAF
TRBJ1-2,NA,TRBV9,ASSAGSGLVYGYT
TRBJ1-2,NA,TRBV19,ASIQPSGRYGYT
TRBJ2-3,NA,TRBV12-3/TRBV12-4,ASSPSSRGNTDTQY
TRBJ2-4,TRBD1,TRBV9,ASSVAGQVRDIQY
TRBJ2-7,TRBD1,TRBV10-3,AISAPGQGAYEQY
NA,NA,TRBV18,ASSPGRQTYEQY
TRBJ2-1,NA,TRBV20-1,SASRPAWDEQF
TRBJ2-3,TRBD2,TRBV4-2,ASSPQGQRGITDTQY
TRBJ2-3,TRBD2,TRBV15,ATSRPSGRASTDTQY
TRBJ2-5,NA,TRBV20-1,SARGGGDWTEETQY
TRBJ2-7,NA,TRBV9,ASSGVYEQY
TRBJ2-5,TRBD2,TRBV6-2/TRBV6-3,AGRTSGNDGTQY
TRBJ2-6,TRBD2,TRBV20-1,SALATSGRAGGANVLT
TRBJ2-1,NA,TRBV20-1,SARDWATMNEQF
TRBJ1-4,NA,TRBV7-2,ASSLEVEEKLF
TRBJ1-1,NA,TRBV7-2,ASSPQGRVNTEAF
TRBJ2-7,NA,TRBV12-3/TRBV12-4,ASSLARQLSSYEQY
TRBJ2-2,NA,TRBV5-8,AAGSPRTGELF
TRBJ2-4,NA,TRBV2,ASSEYLRGKQY
TRBJ2-1,TRBD2,TRBV4-3,ASSRYSGSPDEQF
TRBJ2-7,TRBD2,TRBV20-1,SVSGGGYEQY
TRBJ2-1,TRBD2,TRBV3-1,ASSPITRTSGSNNEQF
TRBJ2-3,NA,TRBV4-2,ASSQLGYPGREY
NA,NA,TRBV6-1,ASSAGVLSYNEQY
TRBJ2-3,TRBD2,TRBV20-1,SAAGLAGGGEDTQY
TRBJ2-1,NA,TRBV20-1,SGADNEQF
TRBJ2-3,TRBD1,TRBV5-1,ASSFGDRESDTQY
TRBJ1-2,NA,TRBV7-8,ASSHGDRGRTYGYT
TRBJ1-2,NA,TRBV7-2,ASSLQAGYT
TRBJ2-7,NA,TRBV10-3,AISESVEQY
TRBJ2-7,NA,TRBV27,VSSLKTQGTTSYEQY
TRBJ2-1,NA,TRBV3-1,ASSQERAAGNNEQF
TRBJ2-7,NA,TRBV28,ASSLSSRLDYYEQY
TRBJ2-5,TRBD1,TRBV29-1,SVVGQQETQY
TRBJ1-2,TRBD1,TRBV7-9,ASSLERGRSYGYT
TRBJ2-1,NA,TRBV20-1,SARDPSSFDEQF
TRBJ2-1,NA,TRBV6-5,ASSYYGNSYNEQF
TRBJ2-1,NA,TRBV6-6,VSNRLSSSYNEQF
TRBJ2-5,NA,TRBV7-9,ASSLRDVLY
TRBJ2-5,TRBD1,TRBV7-2,ASSYPGQGYQETQY
TRBJ1-1,TRBD1,TRBV29-1,SAADRVNTEAF
TRBJ1-5,TRBD1,TRBV25-1,ASSDYGTEPNQPQH
TRBJ2-7,NA,TRBV18,ASSPLLGESEQY
TRBJ2-2,NA,TRBV21-1,ASSNVLAGGSGELF